This section outlines one T cell receptor beta chain sequence together with its context. As yet, its antigen is unknown. Construction of the TCRbeta library involved unique molecular identifiers. TCRdb re-called the PCR reads through MiXCR, storing one row per CDR3 protein. The sample has under 50,000 distinct CDR3 sequences, around 56% seen once; the top ten hold 35% to 40%. Losses at the gene ends were 5 bases for V and 0 bases for J; bases not matched to a gene: 2. The CDR3 contains 15 residues. The germline CDR1 and CDR2 sequences are SEHNR and FQNEAQ (reference sequence). These data come from a study of T-cell reconstitution after alpha-beta-depleted transplantation in children. Study-wide findings and caveats: In patients about two months after transplant, alpha-beta T cells reportedly arose from several hundred expanded graft clones. T-cell numbers and diversity one year post-transplant derived largely from freshly generated T cells. Some patients' high day-60 TCRbeta diversity was traced to surviving recipient T cells and thymic progenitors.

The chain links TRBV7-9 to TRBJ2-1; 9 nucleotides agree with TRBD1. Sequencing was performed on peripheral blood, taken before TCRalphabeta/CD19-depleted stem cell transplant. The receptor was derived from a boy younger than two with SCID, due to receive a stem cell transplant. The CDR3 DNA sequence: TGTGCCAGCAGCCCGGACAGGGGCTCCTACAATGAGCAGTTCTTC. Translation gives CASSPDRGSYNEQFF.